This T cell receptor beta chain was identified during a study of OX40 agonist ivuxolimab in advanced cancers. Context from the whole study: The costimulatory receptor OX40 (CD134) was targeted by ivuxolimab, a fully human IgG2 agonistic monoclonal antibody. The purpose of peripheral TCRbeta sequencing was to test whether ivuxolimab changed TCR sequence diversity and led to clonal T-cell expansion. In the dose-escalation cohort, about four fifths of patients were male, and the mean age was roughly 60 years with a range of about 20 to 79. Intravenous ivuxolimab was administered to patients every 2 weeks at six dose levels: 0.01, 0.1, 0.3, 1.5, 3 and 10 mg/kg. Patients were allowed to have had prior anti-PD-1, anti-PD-L1 or anti-CTLA-4 therapy, and around 37% of the dose-escalation patients had previously received checkpoint inhibitors. Of the approximately 50 dose-escalation patients, hepatocellular carcinoma was present in 19, melanoma in roughly 15, renal cell carcinoma in 9 and head and neck cancer in 9. The paper covers the monotherapy dose-escalation part of the phase I ivuxolimab trial, which included N = 52 patients. Partial responses were achieved by three dose-escalation patients, of whom one had hepatocellular carcinoma and two had cutaneous melanoma.

To sequence the TCRbeta CDR3 region, genomic DNA was isolated from the sorted cells. TCRbeta CDR3 regions were sequenced using the immunoSEQ Assay. TCRdb re-hosts the immuneACCESS table, in-frame sequences only. Its copies lack some clones; in the studies checked, an unresolved V gene accounts for under half of them, and the cause for the rest is not known. For this sample the table gives 40,000 to 55,000 clones, of which 88% were detected only once. The biggest ten clones account for 3.4% of the sample. On this clone: The antigen this receptor binds is unknown. Per-base quality was not reported, and no clone a single base away is much larger than it.

Patients with a history of autoimmune disease or receiving systemic immunosuppression were excluded from the trial. Peripheral blood for TCR sequencing was collected from all dose cohorts at baseline, on cycle 4 day 1, and on cycle 7 day 1. Samples were obtained from an open-label, multicenter, first-in-human phase I dose-escalation trial of ivuxolimab. Adults with locally advanced or metastatic head and neck squamous cell, hepatocellular, melanoma or renal cell carcinoma were enrolled in the trial. Before TCR sequencing, CD4+ and CD8+ T cells were separately sorted from peripheral blood. Study-wide conclusions, independent of this receptor: In partial responders in the 0.1-3.0 mg/kg groups, normalized peripheral clonal expansion was found to be among the lowest, especially among CD8+ T cells. After ivuxolimab, more expanded clones were found on average in CD8+ T cells than in CD4+ T cells. Clonal expansion of both CD4+ and CD8+ blood T cells was observed from baseline to week 6 at doses 0.1 to 3.0 mg/kg. The antigen specificity of the clonally expanded peripheral T cells was not determined. Low levels of normalized T-cell clonal expansion were also shown by some nonresponding patients.

Taken from the germline V gene, the CDR1 and CDR2 loops are ENHRY and SYGVKD. Trimming costs V 0 bases and J 6 bases, and their ends lie 9 bases apart. The CDR3 runs 14 amino acids, cysteine and phenylalanine included. The DNA shown is the 42-base CDR3, in frame from base 1. The sequence joins TRBV10-3 to TRBJ1-5; TRBD1 could be the D gene, as 5 bases match. This material consisted of CD4+ or CD8+ T cells sorted from blood, taken in a trial of the OX40 agonist ivuxolimab. The receptor was derived from an adult with an advanced solid tumor such as melanoma, head and neck, liver or kidney cancer. The bases read TGTGCCATCAGTGAGTCGCTAGGGGTTCAGCCCCAGCATTTT. The resulting protein is CAISESLGVQPQHF.